This T cell receptor beta chain originates from a study of blood T cells in healthy people across ages (dated by TCRdb to about 2015). Broadly, across the study: In model experiments, template switching captured about one uniquely barcoded TCR beta cDNA molecule for every two T cells. Four age groups were formed from the donors: young (average 16 years), middle-aged (around 41), aged (more than 55) and long-lived (approximately 78). Using the same blood draw, the study looked at two additional independent replicas of 1 million unique cDNA reads for two donors, one aged 18 to 30 and the other aged 80 or older. Age-related changes in TCR beta repertoire diversity were measured in the study by deep sequencing normalized with unique cDNA molecular identifiers. To avoid experimental bias, donors of different ages were randomly spread across the sequencing lanes. Points the paper makes about the study in general: Because profiling used bulk unsorted PBMCs, naive and antigen-experienced compartments could not be compared conclusively. Observed TCR beta diversity per million T cells fell roughly linearly with age, and a significant reduction was already apparent by age about 43. Because the CMV infection status of the donors was unknown, age-related changes in expanded clonotypes may potentially have been confounded. Total diversity estimates from one million sequenced T cells were considered lower bounds and underestimates. There was a strong correlation between observed TCR beta diversity and the percentage of naive T cells measured by flow cytometry. Compared with the aged group, the long-lived group had more naive CD4+ T cells, fewer expanded clones and increased TCR diversity, a pattern suggesting age selection.

Counting both end residues, the CDR3 totals 13 amino acids. CDR3 DNA only is kept here, 39 bases in frame from base 1. V loses 5 bases of germline sequence and J loses 7 bases, and the interval between the two ends is 12 bases. Looking up the germline V gene (reference sequence) yields CDR1 LGHDT and CDR2 YNNKEL. Receptors were amplified or captured by 5' RACE. These reads were obtained on an Illumina HiSeq 2500. A second PCR of about 6 to 11 cycles was performed with a sample-barcoded 5' primer and a J-beta primer mix. A template-switch 5' adaptor carrying 12 random nucleotides introduced a unique molecular identifier onto each TCR beta cDNA molecule. Each sample yielded at least 2.5 million CDR3-containing paired-end reads. First-strand cDNA synthesis was performed from all RNA using the Mint cDNA synthesis kit, with priming by a TRBC-specific oligonucleotide. After uracil-DNA glycosylase treatment, a first 18-cycle PCR used universal primers M1SS and BC2_uni_R on all cDNA. The source study handled its data this way. Normalization of each sample was performed by random selection of 1 million high-quality reads, each carrying a distinct molecular identifier. Reads with shared molecular identifiers were discarded instead of being binned into consensus sequences. MiTCR, with a Q25 quality threshold and the strictest error-elimination algorithm, was used for CDR3 identification, clonotype clustering and error correction. A nonparametric unseen species model with Euler transformation was used to estimate a lower bound on total TCR beta diversity. TCRdb reworked the public reads: Q25 trimming with fastp, MiXCR clone assembly, productive beta chains retained. Identical CDR3 protein sequences are pooled into one entry, listed with their most common genes and DNA. TCRdb, not the original authors, processed these V and J calls. Within this sample are 700,000 or so distinct CDR3 sequences, with around a fifth of them counted one time only. The top ten clonotypes cover around a fifth of the sample.

Systemically healthy Caucasian individuals from Russia, 39 in total and aged about 6 to 95 years, were included as donors. Ten milliliters of peripheral blood were drawn from each donor into EDTA-treated Vacutainer tubes. Ficoll-Paque density-gradient centrifugation was used to isolate PBMCs, with at least 6 million obtained per sample. Trizol reagent was used to extract total RNA from the PBMCs, yielding at least 5.5 micrograms per sample. Naive CD45RAhigh/CD27high T cell percentages were measured by flow cytometry on a PBMC aliquot from every donor. A word on this clonotype: The specificity of this receptor is unknown. Since the CDR3 does not end with the conserved phenylalanine or tryptophan, this likely comes from a read error.

The V gene is TRBV3-1 and the J gene is TRBJ1-5; the D region possibly corresponds to TRBD1 (5 bases align). The material sequenced was blood. This TCR was recovered from a man aged 70 or older in good health. The encoded CDR3 is CASSRGSMQPQHL. The nucleotide sequence reads as follows: TGTGCCAGCAGCAGGGGTTCCATGCAGCCCCAGCATCTT.